What follows are 9 T cell receptor beta chains derived from one specimen sequenced in a study of blood T cell repertoires in COVID-19. Measured with immunoSEQ multiplex PCR; TCRdb has only the in-frame clones, and not every one. The sample yields around 310,000 clones, roughly 86% seen once. The sequenced material came from PBMCs or T cells enriched from blood (not recorded which). Receptors were obtained from a woman under 40 who had recovered from COVID-19.

V gene TRBV5-4 combines with J gene TRBJ2-2, with TRBD1 matching over 10 bases. The junction had 2 bases not matched to a gene; V was cut back by 2 bases and J by 4 bases. This CDR3 comprises 15 residues. CDR1 is SGHNT and CDR2 is YYREEE in the germline V gene (reference sequence). Here the CDR3 DNA reads TGTGCCAGCAGCTTAGACAGGGGGCTCACCGGGGAGCTGTTTTTT. This sequence encodes CASSLDRGLTGELFF.

This chain joins TRBV6-5 and TRBJ2-7; D gene uncertain. The germline V gene encodes CDR1 MNHEY and CDR2 SVGAGI. The CDR3 covers 14 residues. The V end was cut by 3 bases, the J end by 1 base, with 10 bases between. CDR3 sequence reads: CASSYSRQSYEQYF. The CDR3 coding sequence is TGTGCCAGCAGTTATTCCAGGCAGTCCTACGAGCAGTACTTC.

This clone was picked up a small number of times. This chain links TRBV5-1 with TRBJ2-7; 9 nucleotides match TRBD1. Losses at the gene ends were 0 bases for V and 7 bases for J; bases not matched to a gene: 14. This CDR3 comprises 17 residues. Germline-derived CDR1 and CDR2 are SGHRS and YFSETQ. The CDR3 bases are TGCGCCAGCAGCTTGGCTTTGACCGGGACAGGGTTTTTTGAGCAGTACTTC. Translation: CASSLALTGTGFFEQYF.

The V and J genes are TRBV7-9 and TRBJ2-7; TRBD1 agrees at 10 bases. Germline V gene lookup returns CDR1 SEHNR and CDR2 FQNEAQ (reference sequence). This CDR3 comprises 17 residues. V dropped 0 bases and J dropped 1; count of bases not matched to a gene: 6. The CDR3 DNA follows: TGTGCCAGCAGCTTAGCTCTGGGACAGGGGTCATCCTACGAGCAGTACTTC. Encoded protein: CASSLALGQGSSYEQYF.

V and J are TRBV27 and TRBJ2-7; possibly TRBD2 for D (5 bases). V dropped 0 bases and J dropped 5 bases, with 14 bases sitting between them. The CDR3 covers 15 residues. CDR1 and CDR2 from the germline V gene are MNHEY and SMNVEV (reference sequence). The DNA of the CDR3 is TGTGCCAGCAGTTTATCGATTCGAGGGAGTCACGAGCAGTACTTC. Protein sequence: CASSLSIRGSHEQYF.

This rearrangement joins TRBV5-8 to TRBJ1-2; no definite D call. The CDR3 is made up of 13 amino acids. Per germline, CDR1 SGHTS and CDR2 YDEGEE. Trimming removed 3 bases at V and 8 bases at J, with 14 bases between. CDR3: CASSSKHPRGYTF. CDR3 in DNA: TGTGCCAGCAGCTCGAAACACCCGCGGGGCTACACCTTC.

The chain joins TRBV9 to TRBJ2-3; the match to TRBD2 covers 12 bases. V was pared by 4 bases and J by 4 bases, with 10 bases of the junction left unmatched. The CDR3 is made up of 17 amino acids. Germline CDR1 SGDLS, CDR2 YYNGEE. CDR3 residues: CASSLTLAGGPSDTQYF. DNA of the CDR3: TGTGCCAGCAGCCTTACCCTAGCGGGAGGGCCCTCAGATACGCAGTATTTT.

The chain has TRBV7-9 and TRBJ2-7, with no clear D. The CDR3 is 17 residues long. The V gene lost 5 bases and the J gene lost 0 bases, with 20 bases spanning the gap. CDR1 SEHNR and CDR2 FQNEAQ come from the germline V gene (reference sequence). The CDR3 coding sequence is TGTGCCAGCAGCCCTTTGTCCCTCGCAAGGAGCTCCTACGAGCAGTACTTC. Its translation is CASSPLSLARSSYEQYF.

This clone was seen a single time. This chain uses TRBV27 with TRBJ2-1, with 9 bases matching TRBD2. Unmatched junction bases numbered 4, after V lost 2 bases and J lost 8 bases. Looked up from germline, CDR1 is MNHEY and CDR2 is SMNVEV (reference sequence). CDR3 length: 14 amino acids. The CDR3: CASSLVVAGDEQFF. In DNA, the CDR3 is TGTGCCAGCAGTTTAGTGGTAGCGGGAGATGAGCAGTTCTTC.